What follows is one T cell receptor (beta chain) and its context. Its antigen is unknown. It has no much larger one-base neighbor in the sample; base qualities were not kept. This entry comes from a study of metastatic and nonmetastatic thyroid tumors (dated by TCRdb to about 2020). Study-wide context: Repertoires from peripheral blood and from tumor or nodule tissue samples of malignant and benign thyroid patients were compared. The paper's findings and limits, for the study overall: In both blood and tumor samples, malignant tumors were reported to have significantly higher TCR beta diversity than benign nodules.

Library method: PCR. The reads were generated on an Illumina HiSeq 4000. High-throughput sequencing was used to profile the CDR3 region of the TCR beta-chain in every patient. The paper's data handling went like this. A classifier to discriminate distant-metastatic papillary thyroid cancer patients was built from CDR3 differences across clinicopathological groups. To measure repertoire diversity the researchers used the Shannon index, while the Morisita-Horn index served to gauge how similar the tumor and blood repertoires were. In TCRdb, the public reads were trimmed at Q25 with fastp and aligned with MiXCR, with productive beta chains retained. None of the V and J calls come from the authors' own analysis; TCRdb made them. The sample table records under 20,000 clones; roughly 36% of these occur just once. The top ten constitute around 10% of the sample. No patient had received any treatment before thyroid surgery. Using T-cell receptor beta sequencing, the study looked back at clinical samples from patients collected from about 2011 to 2018.

Trimming removed 6 bases from V and 7 bases from J; the gene matches leave 9 bases unexplained. According to the germline V gene, CDR1 reads KGHSH and CDR2 reads LQKENI. The CDR3, from cysteine to phenylalanine, totals 15 residues. Only the CDR3 DNA is retained, 45 bases long and in frame from the first base. The chain is encoded by TRBV18 joined to TRBJ2-2; 9 bases in the middle match TRBD1. The clonotype was recovered from a male donor with papillary thyroid cancer or a benign thyroid nodule (not recorded which). Some clones in this sample may be carry-over from other donors' samples. What was sequenced was tumor tissue. The CDR3 region has the sequence CASSPRTGDIGELFF. The nucleotide sequence is given as TGTGCCAGCTCCCCCCGGACAGGGGATATCGGGGAGCTGTTTTTT.